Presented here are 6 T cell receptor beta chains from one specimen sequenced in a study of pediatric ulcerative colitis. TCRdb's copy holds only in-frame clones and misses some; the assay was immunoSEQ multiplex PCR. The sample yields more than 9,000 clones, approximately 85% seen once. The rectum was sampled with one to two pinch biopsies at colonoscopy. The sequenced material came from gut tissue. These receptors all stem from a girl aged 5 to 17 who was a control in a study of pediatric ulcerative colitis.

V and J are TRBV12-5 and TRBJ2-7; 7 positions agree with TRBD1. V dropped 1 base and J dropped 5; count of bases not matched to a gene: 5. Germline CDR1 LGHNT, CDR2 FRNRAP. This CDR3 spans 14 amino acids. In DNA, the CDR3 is TGTGCTAGTGGTTTGGGGGGACAGTTTCACGAGCAGTACTTC. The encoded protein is CASGLGGQFHEQYF.

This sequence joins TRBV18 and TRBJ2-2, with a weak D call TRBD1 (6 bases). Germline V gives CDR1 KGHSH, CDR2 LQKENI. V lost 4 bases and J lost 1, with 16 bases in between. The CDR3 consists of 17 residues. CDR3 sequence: CASSRNTGTMNTGELFF. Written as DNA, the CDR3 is TGTGCCAGCTCACGTAATACCGGGACAATGAACACCGGGGAGCTGTTTTTT. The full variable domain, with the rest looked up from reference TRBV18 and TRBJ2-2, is NAGVMQNPRHLVRRRGQEARLRCSPMKGHSHVYWYRQLPEEGLKFMVYLQKENIIDESGMPKERFSAEFPKEGPSILRIQQVVRGDSAAYFCASSRNTGTMNTGELFFGEGSRLTVL.

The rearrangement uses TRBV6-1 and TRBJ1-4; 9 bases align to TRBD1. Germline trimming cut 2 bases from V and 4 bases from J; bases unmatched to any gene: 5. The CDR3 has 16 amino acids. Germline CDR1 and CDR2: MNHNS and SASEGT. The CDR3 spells CASSEIPGQGNEKLFF. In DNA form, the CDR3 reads TGTGCCAGCAGTGAAATTCCGGGACAGGGTAATGAAAAACTGTTTTTT.

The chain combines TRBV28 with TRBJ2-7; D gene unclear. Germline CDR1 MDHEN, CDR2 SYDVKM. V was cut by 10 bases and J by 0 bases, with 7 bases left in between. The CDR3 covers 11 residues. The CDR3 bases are TGTGCCACCCACAACTCCTACGAGCAGTACTTC. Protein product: CATHNSYEQYF.

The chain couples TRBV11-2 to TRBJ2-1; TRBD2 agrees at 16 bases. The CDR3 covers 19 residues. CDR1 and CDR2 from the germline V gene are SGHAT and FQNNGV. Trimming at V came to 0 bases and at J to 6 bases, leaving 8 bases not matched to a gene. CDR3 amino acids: CASSLDIRGLAGGSNEQFF. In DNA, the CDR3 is TGTGCCAGCAGCTTAGATATTAGGGGACTAGCGGGAGGGAGCAATGAGCAGTTCTTC.

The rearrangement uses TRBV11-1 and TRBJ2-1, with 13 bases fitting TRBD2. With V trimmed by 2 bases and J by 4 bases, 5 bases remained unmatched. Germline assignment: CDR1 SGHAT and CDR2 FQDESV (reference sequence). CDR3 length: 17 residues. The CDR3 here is CASSLRTSGGPYNEQFF. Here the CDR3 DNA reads TGTGCCAGCAGCTTACGGACTAGCGGGGGACCTTACAATGAGCAGTTCTTC.